The T cell receptor (beta chain) under discussion was sequenced for a study of T cell repertoires in cytomegalovirus infection. Across the study: From public TCR beta signatures came an indication of both CMV infection and matching HLA type. General study points: CMV-specific HLA-C-restricted TCR beta clonotypes dominated the ex vivo response. Summed public TCR beta family frequency identified CMV carriers bearing the relevant HLA.

TCRdb redid the calling of the reads with MiXCR, one entry per CDR3 protein. The sample carries about 890,000 distinct CDR3 sequences, approximately 31% recorded once. In regard to this clonotype: The antigen remains undetermined.

V gave up 5 bases and J gave up 2 bases; unmatched junction bases: 5. This CDR3 contains 14 residues. The V gene's germline CDR1 is MGHRA and CDR2 YSYEKL. V gene TRBV4-1 combines with J gene TRBJ2-5; TRBD2 matches at 7 bases. This clonotype originated in a human donor in good health (CMV status not recorded). Some clones in this sample may be carry-over from other donors' samples. Source: cultured CD8+ T cells from PBMCs, taken from culture after CMV antigen stimulation. The CDR3 region has the DNA TGCGCCAGCAGCGACGGGACTACACAAGAGACCCAGTACTTC. Translation: CASSDGTTQETQYF.